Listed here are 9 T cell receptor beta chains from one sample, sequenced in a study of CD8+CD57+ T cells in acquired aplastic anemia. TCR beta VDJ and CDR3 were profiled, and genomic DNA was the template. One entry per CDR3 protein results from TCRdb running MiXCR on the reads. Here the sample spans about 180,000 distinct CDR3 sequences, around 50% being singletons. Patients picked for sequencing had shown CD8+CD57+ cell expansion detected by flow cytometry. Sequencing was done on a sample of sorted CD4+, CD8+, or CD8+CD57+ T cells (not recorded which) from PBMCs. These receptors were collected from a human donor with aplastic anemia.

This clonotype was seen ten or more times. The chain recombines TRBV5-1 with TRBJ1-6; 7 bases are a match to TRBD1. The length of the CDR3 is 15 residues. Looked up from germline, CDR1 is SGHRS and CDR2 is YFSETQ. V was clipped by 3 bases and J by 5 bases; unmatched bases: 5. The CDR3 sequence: CASSSGQANNSPLHF. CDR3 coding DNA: TGCGCCAGCAGCTCCGGACAGGCCAATAATTCACCCCTCCACTTT. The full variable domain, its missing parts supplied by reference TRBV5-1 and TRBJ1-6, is KAGVTQTPRYLIKTRGQQVTLSCSPISGHRSVSWYQQTPGQGLQFLFEYFSETQRNKGNFPGRFSGRQFSNSRSEMNVSTLELGDSALYLCASSSGQANNSPLHFGNGTRLTVT.

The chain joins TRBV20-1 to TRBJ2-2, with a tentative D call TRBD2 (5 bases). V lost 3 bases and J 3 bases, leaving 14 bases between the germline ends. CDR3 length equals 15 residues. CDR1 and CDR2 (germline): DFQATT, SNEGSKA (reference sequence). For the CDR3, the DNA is TGCAGTGCTAGGGCCCTGAACGGGGACACCGGGGAGCTGTTTTTT. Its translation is CSARALNGDTGELFF.

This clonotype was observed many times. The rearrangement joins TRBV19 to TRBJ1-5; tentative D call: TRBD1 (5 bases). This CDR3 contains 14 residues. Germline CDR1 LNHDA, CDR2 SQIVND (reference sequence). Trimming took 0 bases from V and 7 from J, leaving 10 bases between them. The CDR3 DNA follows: TGTGCCAGTAGTATAGACAGGGACCGGCAGCCCCAGCATTTT. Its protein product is CASSIDRDRQPQHF. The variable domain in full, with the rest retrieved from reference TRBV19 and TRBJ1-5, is DGGITQSPKYLFRKEGQNVTLSCEQNLNHDAMYWYRQDPGQGLRLIYYSQIVNDFQKGDIAEGYSVSREKKESFPLTVTSAQKNPTAFYLCASSIDRDRQPQHFGDGTRLSIL.

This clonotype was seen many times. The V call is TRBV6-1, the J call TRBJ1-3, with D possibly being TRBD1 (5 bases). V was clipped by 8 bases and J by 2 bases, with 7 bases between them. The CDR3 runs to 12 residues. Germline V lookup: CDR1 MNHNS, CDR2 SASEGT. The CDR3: CASQGPGNTIYF. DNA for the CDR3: TGTGCCAGCCAGGGCCCTGGAAACACCATATATTTT.

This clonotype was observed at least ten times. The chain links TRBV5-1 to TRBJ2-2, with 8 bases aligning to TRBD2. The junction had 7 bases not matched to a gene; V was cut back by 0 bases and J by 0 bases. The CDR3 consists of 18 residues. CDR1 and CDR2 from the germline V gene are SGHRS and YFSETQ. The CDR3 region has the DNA TGCGCCAGCAGCTTGGATGGGCGGGGGGCCACGAACACCGGGGAGCTGTTTTTT. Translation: CASSLDGRGATNTGELFF.

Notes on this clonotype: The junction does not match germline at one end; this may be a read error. The CDR3 loop is CASRTSSSSGERYF. CDR3 DNA: TGTGCCAGCAGGACTAGTTCGTCGTCCGGCGAGCGGTACTTC. The gene calls are TRBV12-3 or TRBV12-4 and TRBJ2-7; possibly TRBD2 for D (6 bases). The CDR3 is 14 amino acids.

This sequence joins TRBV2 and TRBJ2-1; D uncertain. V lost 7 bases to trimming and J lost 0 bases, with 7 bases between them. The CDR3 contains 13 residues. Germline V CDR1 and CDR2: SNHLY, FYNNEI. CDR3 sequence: CASKESSYNEQFF. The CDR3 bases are TGTGCCAGCAAAGAGAGCTCCTACAATGAGCAGTTCTTC.

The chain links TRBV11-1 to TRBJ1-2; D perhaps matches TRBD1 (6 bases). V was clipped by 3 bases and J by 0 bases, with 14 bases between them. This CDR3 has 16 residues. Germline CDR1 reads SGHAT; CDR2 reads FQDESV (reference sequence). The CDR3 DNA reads TGTGCCAGCAGCTTGGGGGATTACAGGGCTAACTATGGCTACACCTTC. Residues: CASSLGDYRANYGYTF.

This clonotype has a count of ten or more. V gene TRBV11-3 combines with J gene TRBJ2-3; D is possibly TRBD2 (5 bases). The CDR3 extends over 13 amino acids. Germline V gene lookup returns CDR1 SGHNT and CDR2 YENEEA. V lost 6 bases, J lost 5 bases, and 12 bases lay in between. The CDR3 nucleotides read TGTGCCAGCAGGCGACTGGCGGGAGATACGCAGTATTTT. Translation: CASRRLAGDTQYF.